This T cell receptor beta chain was recovered during a study of control samples from healthy donors and cancer patients. Measured with immunoSEQ multiplex PCR; TCRdb has only the in-frame clones, and not every one. The sample lists around 70,000 clones, under 85% occurring once. V dropped 1 base and J dropped 5 bases, with 14 bases sitting between them. The CDR3 has 14 residues. CDR1 is SQVTM, CDR2 ANQGSEA, per germline. This clone turned up a few times. The TCR was taken from a man in his fifties or sixties in good health. This rearrangement joins TRBV29-1 to TRBJ2-5; weak D call: TRBD2 (5 bases). Sequencing was done on a sample of blood. The CDR3 DNA reads as TGCAGCGTTGAAGGTAGCGTGGTGGGGGAGACCCAGTACTTC. This gives the protein CSVEGSVVGETQYF.